This T cell receptor (beta chain) originates from a study of OX40 agonist ivuxolimab in advanced cancers. Overall study findings and caveats: At 0.1 to 3.0 mg/kg, clonal expansion of CD4+ and CD8+ blood T cells had occurred by week 6.

Repertoires were generated with immunoSEQ multiplex PCR, while TCRdb's copy carries only in-frame clones and drops some. The table includes 95,000 to 150,000 clones, about 90% detected once. A remark on this clone: Its specificity is not known.

This clonotype originated in an adult with an advanced solid tumor such as melanoma, head and neck, liver or kidney cancer. This specimen consisted of CD4+ or CD8+ T cells sorted from blood, obtained in a trial of the OX40 agonist ivuxolimab.

The CDR3 DNA is TGTGCCAGCAGCTCCTCCGGACAGGGTAGCGACGAGCAGTACTTC. Translating it yields CASSSSGQGSDEQYF. The rearrangement joins TRBV7-8 to TRBJ2-7; 8 bases are a match to TRBD1. Germline CDR1 SGHVS, CDR2 FQNEAQ. This CDR3 is 15 amino acids long. V shed 4 bases and J 5 bases; nucleotides not matched to a gene: 10.